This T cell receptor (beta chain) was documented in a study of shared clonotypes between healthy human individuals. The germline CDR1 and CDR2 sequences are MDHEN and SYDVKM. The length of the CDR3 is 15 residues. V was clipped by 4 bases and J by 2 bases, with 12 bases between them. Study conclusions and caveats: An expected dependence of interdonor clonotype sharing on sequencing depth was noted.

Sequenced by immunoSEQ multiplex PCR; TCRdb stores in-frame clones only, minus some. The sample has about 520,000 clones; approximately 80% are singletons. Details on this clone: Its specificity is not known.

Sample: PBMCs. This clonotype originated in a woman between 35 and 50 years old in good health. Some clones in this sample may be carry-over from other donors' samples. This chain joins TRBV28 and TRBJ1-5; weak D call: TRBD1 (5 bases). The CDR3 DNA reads TGTGCCAGCAGTTCCCGTGGCAGGGGCAATCAGCCCCAGCATTTT. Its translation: CASSSRGRGNQPQHF.